Listed below are T cell receptor beta chains from one sample, sequenced in a study of TIL therapy for anti-PD-1-resistant metastatic lung cancer. The table came from immunoSEQ multiplex PCR; TCRdb's copy has only in-frame clones and leaves some out. The data contain 10,000 to 15,000 clones, about 80% of them seen just once; the ten biggest clones take up about 9.5%. The material sequenced was blood, taken at baseline. All receptors derive from a person between 30 and 79 years old with non-small cell lung cancer. Each CDR3 is given with its conserved first and last residue. D genes are given only for firm matches. For some rows the clone size is stated as once, few or many, or as a class when expanded; others skip it.

d_gene,v_gene,j_gene,abundance,CDR3nt,CDR3aa
NA,TRBV5-1,TRBJ1-1,NA,TGCGCCAGCACCGTTAATGTCGGGACACCTAACACTGAAGCTTTCTTT,CASTVNVGTPNTEAFF
TRBD1,TRBV7-9,TRBJ2-7,few,TGTGCCAGCAGCCGAGGGGGACGGGACAGAAAATACGAGCAGTACTTC,CASSRGGRDRKYEQYF
TRBD2,TRBV13,TRBJ2-1,NA,TGTGCCAGCAGCTTAGGTAGACTAGCTGGTGAGCAGTTCTTC,CASSLGRLAGEQFF
TRBD1,TRBV27,TRBJ1-5,NA,TGTGCCAGCAGTTCCGTTGGACAGGTCAATCAGCCCCAGCATTTT,CASSSVGQVNQPQHF
TRBD1,TRBV15,TRBJ2-2,NA,TGTGCCACCAGCACCGGGACAGGGGACACCGGGGAGCTGTTTTTT,CATSTGTGDTGELFF
NA,TRBV29-1,TRBJ2-1,NA,TGCAGCGTTGAAGACTGGGCGGGATTATCCTACAATGAGCAGTTCTTC,CSVEDWAGLSYNEQFF
TRBD2,TRBV6-4,TRBJ2-1,NA,TGTGCCAACAGTGACGGGGCGGGAGGCTACAATGAGCAGTTCTTC,CANSDGAGGYNEQFF
NA,TRBV18,TRBJ1-2,once,TGTGCCAGCTCACCAGGGGTCACATATGGCTACACCTTC,CASSPGVTYGYTF
NA,TRBV2,TRBJ2-1,NA,TGTGCCAGCAGTGAGAGGACTGCAGGCAATGAGCAGTTCTTC,CASSERTAGNEQFF
TRBD1,TRBV9,TRBJ2-3,NA,TGTGCCAGCACTCGGACAGGGAGACCAGATACGCAGTATTTT,CASTRTGRPDTQYF
NA,TRBV29-1,TRBJ2-2,few,TGCAGCGTTTACGGGGAAGTTACTCCCGGGGAGCTGTTTTTT,CSVYGEVTPGELFF
NA,TRBV5-4,TRBJ1-1,NA,TGTGCCAGCAGCTCCACCGGGACACCCAACCCAGCTTTCTTT,CASSSTGTPNPAFF
TRBD2,TRBV13,TRBJ2-3,NA,TGTGCCAGCAGCTTTACCACCGGGACTAGCGGAACCCTGGACACAGATACGCAGTATTTT,CASSFTTGTSGTLDTDTQYF
NA,TRBV19,TRBJ2-7,NA,TGTGCCAGTAGGGAAGGGGGCGAGCAGTACTTC,CASREGGEQYF
TRBD2,TRBV5-5,TRBJ2-7,NA,TGTGCCAGCAGCTGGACTAGCGGGAAGGGTGGCGAGCAGTACTTC,CASSWTSGKGGEQYF
NA,TRBV7-9,TRBJ2-3,NA,TGTGCCAGCAGCTTTGGGCAAGATACGCAGTATTTT,CASSFGQDTQYF
NA,TRBV6-6,TRBJ1-2,few,TGTGCCAGCAGTTACGCCAGTAGCGTCTATGGCTACACCTTC,CASSYASSVYGYTF
TRBD1,TRBV10-3,TRBJ1-1,NA,TGTGCCATCAAAAGGGGGATGGACAGGACGAACACTGAAGCTTTCTTT,CAIKRGMDRTNTEAFF
NA,TRBV6-5,TRBJ1-3,NA,TGTGCCAGCAGTTATGATCAGGGGTCCGGAAACACCATATATTTT,CASSYDQGSGNTIYF
NA,TRBV5-4,TRBJ2-7,once,TGTGCCAGCAGCTTCGGGGTCGGAGCCTCCTACGAGCAGTACTTC,CASSFGVGASYEQYF
TRBD1,TRBV11-2,TRBJ1-3,NA,TGTGCCAGCAGACCCCGGTCGGGACAGCCCTCTGGAAACACCATATATTTT,CASRPRSGQPSGNTIYF
TRBD1,TRBV7-9,TRBJ2-7,NA,TGTGCCAGCAGCTCCCAGGGGGCGGCCTACGAGCAGTACTTC,CASSSQGAAYEQYF
TRBD2,TRBV6-5,TRBJ2-3,NA,TGTGCCAGCAGTGAACTAGCGGGAGCAGATACGCAGTATTTT,CASSELAGADTQYF
NA,TRBV4-1,TRBJ1-3,NA,TGCGCCAGCAGCTCAAGTGTCGGGGGCTCCGGAAACACCATATATTTT,CASSSSVGGSGNTIYF
NA,TRBV14,TRBJ1-1,NA,TGTGCCAGCAAGAATGCGAGGGGGATGAACACTGAAGCTTTCTTT,CASKNARGMNTEAFF
NA,TRBV6-1,TRBJ2-1,few,TGTGCCACCACCCGCGCCAGGACACATGAGCAGTTCTTC,CATTRARTHEQFF
NA,TRBV6-5,TRBJ2-1,NA,TGTGCCAGCAGTTACTCCAGCGGGTCCGGGCAGTTCTTC,CASSYSSGSGQFF
TRBD1,TRBV2,TRBJ1-2,NA,TGTGCCAGCAGTGGGGACAGAGATTTTCTGGTCTATGGCTACACCTTC,CASSGDRDFLVYGYTF
TRBD2,TRBV5-1,TRBJ2-1,NA,TGCGCCAGCAGCACCCAGACTAGCGTTAATGAGCAGTTCTTC,CASSTQTSVNEQFF
NA,TRBV7-2,TRBJ2-2,few,TGTGCCAGCGGACTTACAGGTCCGAGCACCGGGGAGCTGTTTTTT,CASGLTGPSTGELFF
NA,TRBV7-9,TRBJ2-7,few,TGTGCCAGCAGCTCCTGGACAGCCCGCAACGAGCAGTACTTC,CASSSWTARNEQYF
NA,TRBV19,TRBJ2-7,NA,TGTGCCAGTAGTGGGACCCCAAACTCCTACGAGCAGTACTTC,CASSGTPNSYEQYF
TRBD1,TRBV5-1,TRBJ2-5,once,TGCGCCAGCAGCGCAAAAAGGGACAGGGCAGAGACCCAGTACTTC,CASSAKRDRAETQYF
NA,TRBV21-1,TRBJ1-3,NA,NA,CASSKVFGSGNTIYF
NA,TRBV5-1,TRBJ2-7,once,TGCGCCAGCAGCAACGGGGGCGGGACGGGCGAGCAGTACTTC,CASSNGGGTGEQYF
NA,TRBV7-2,TRBJ2-3,NA,TGTGCCAGCAGCTTTTTCACAGATACGCAGTATTTT,CASSFFTDTQYF
NA,TRBV7-2,TRBJ1-5,NA,TGTGCCAGCAGCCCCACGGGGAATCAGCCCCAGCATTTT,CASSPTGNQPQHF
NA,TRBV7-8,TRBJ2-7,NA,TGTGCCAGCAGCCCCCGACAGGTCTTCTACGAGCAGTACTTC,CASSPRQVFYEQYF
NA,TRBV19,TRBJ2-5,NA,TGTGCCAGTAGTCCCCTGCTGCGTCAAGAGACCCAGTACTTC,CASSPLLRQETQYF
TRBD2,TRBV5-1,TRBJ2-1,NA,TGCGCCAGCAGCGTTTTAGCGGGAGGATCTAATGAGCAGTTCTTC,CASSVLAGGSNEQFF
TRBD1,TRBV7-6,TRBJ2-5,NA,TGTGCCAGCAGCTTAGGGACAGGGTGGAGGGAGACCCAGTACTTC,CASSLGTGWRETQYF
NA,TRBV27,TRBJ2-1,NA,TGTGCCAGCAGTTTATCACAGGGTGGCTACAATGAGCAGTTCTTC,CASSLSQGGYNEQFF
NA,TRBV7-9,TRBJ2-7,NA,TGTGCCAGCAGCTTTGGGGGGCCCTACGAGCAGTACTTC,CASSFGGPYEQYF
TRBD2,TRBV7-8,TRBJ2-1,NA,TGTGCCAGCAGCCGAACTAGCGGAGAGCAGTTCTTC,CASSRTSGEQFF
TRBD2,TRBV6-5,TRBJ2-2,NA,TGTGCCAGCAGTTACAGCCTAGCGGGAGCCACCGGGGAGCTGTTTTTT,CASSYSLAGATGELFF
NA,TRBV7-9,TRBJ2-2,NA,TGTGCCAACCGGGCAAACACCGGGGAGCTGTTTTTT,CANRANTGELFF
TRBD2,TRBV4-2,TRBJ2-1,NA,TGTGCCAGCAGCCAAACCGGGACTAGCGGATACAATGAGCAGTTCTTC,CASSQTGTSGYNEQFF
NA,TRBV7-2,TRBJ1-3,NA,TGTGCCAGCAGCGCAGCACGGATCTCTGGAAACACCATATATTTT,CASSAARISGNTIYF
NA,TRBV7-9,TRBJ2-7,NA,TGTGCCAGCAGCCTCCACTGGGACTCCTACGAGCAGTACTTC,CASSLHWDSYEQYF
NA,TRBV7-9,TRBJ2-6,NA,TGTGCCAGCAGCGCCGAGGGAGCTGGGGCCAACGTCCTGACTTTC,CASSAEGAGANVLTF
NA,TRBV5-1,TRBJ1-1,NA,TGCGCCAGCAGCTGGGGGGAGGTGGTCACTGAAGCTTTCTTT,CASSWGEVVTEAFF
TRBD1,TRBV5-1,TRBJ2-5,NA,TGCGCCAGCAGCTTGGTGACAGGGGCAGAAGAGACCCAGTACTTC,CASSLVTGAEETQYF
NA,TRBV30,TRBJ1-4,once,TGTGCCTGGAGTTTAGGACAGTCTAATGAAAAACTGTTTTTT,CAWSLGQSNEKLFF